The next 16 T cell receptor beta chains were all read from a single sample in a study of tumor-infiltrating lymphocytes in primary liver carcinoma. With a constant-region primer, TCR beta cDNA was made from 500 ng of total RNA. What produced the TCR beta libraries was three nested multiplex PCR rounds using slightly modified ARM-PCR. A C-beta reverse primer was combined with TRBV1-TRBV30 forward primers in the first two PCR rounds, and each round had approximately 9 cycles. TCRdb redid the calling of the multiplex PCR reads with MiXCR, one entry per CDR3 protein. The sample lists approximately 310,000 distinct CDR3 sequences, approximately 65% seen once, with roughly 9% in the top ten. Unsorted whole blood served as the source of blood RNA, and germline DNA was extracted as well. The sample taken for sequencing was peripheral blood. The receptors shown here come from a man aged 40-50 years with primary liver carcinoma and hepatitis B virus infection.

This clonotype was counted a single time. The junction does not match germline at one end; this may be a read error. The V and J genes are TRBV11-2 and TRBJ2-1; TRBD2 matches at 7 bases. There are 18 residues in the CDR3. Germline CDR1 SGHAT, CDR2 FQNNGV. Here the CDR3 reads CTSSLEPEQPGGYNEQFF. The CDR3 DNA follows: TGTACCAGCAGCTTGGAACCCGAACAACCGGGAGGCTACAATGAGCAGTTCTTC.

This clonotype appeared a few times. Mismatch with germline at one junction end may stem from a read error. The CDR3 nucleotides read TGTGCCAGCAGCTGGGACGGGGACCCGAACGCCGGGGAGCTGTTTTTT. Protein product: CASSWDGDPNAGELFF. The rearrangement uses TRBV11-2 and TRBJ2-2, with D perhaps being TRBD1 or TRBD2 (5 bases each). In germline, CDR1 is SGHAT, CDR2 FQNNGV. The CDR3 covers 16 residues.

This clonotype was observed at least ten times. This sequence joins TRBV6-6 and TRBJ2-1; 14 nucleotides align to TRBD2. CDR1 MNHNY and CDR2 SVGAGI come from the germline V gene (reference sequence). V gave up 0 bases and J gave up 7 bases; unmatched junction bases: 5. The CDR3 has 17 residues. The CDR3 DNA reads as TGTGCCAGCAGTTACTCCCTCGGGACTAGCGGGAGAAATGAGCAGTTCTTC. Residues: CASSYSLGTSGRNEQFF.

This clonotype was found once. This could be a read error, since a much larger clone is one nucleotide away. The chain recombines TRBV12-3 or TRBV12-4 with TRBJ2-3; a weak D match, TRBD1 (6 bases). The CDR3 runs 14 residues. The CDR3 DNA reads TGTGCCAGCACCCCGGGACACACGCACGATACGCTGTATTTT. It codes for CASTPGHTHDTLYF.

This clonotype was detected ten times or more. DNA of the CDR3: TGTGCCAGCAGTTTCGGACAGGGGCCCGGGCAGCCCCAGCATTTT. Amino acids: CASSFGQGPGQPQHF. The chain uses TRBV6-5 and TRBJ1-5; 9 bases are shared with TRBD1. Per germline, CDR1 MNHEY and CDR2 SVGAGI. The trim removed 4 bases at V and 7 bases at J, leaving 8 bases unmatched. The CDR3 has 15 residues.

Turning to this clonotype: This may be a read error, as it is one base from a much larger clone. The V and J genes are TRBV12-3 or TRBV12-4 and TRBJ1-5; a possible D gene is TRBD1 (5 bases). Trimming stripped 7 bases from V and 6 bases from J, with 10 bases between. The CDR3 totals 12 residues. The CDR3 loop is CASTARVQPQHF. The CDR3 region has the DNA TGTGCCAGCACGGCCAGGGTTCAGCCCCAGCATTTT.

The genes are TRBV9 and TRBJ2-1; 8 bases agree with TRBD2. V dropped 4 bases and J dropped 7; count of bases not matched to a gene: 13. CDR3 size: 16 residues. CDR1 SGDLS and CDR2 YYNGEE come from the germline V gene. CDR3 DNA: TGTGCCAGCAGCTCCCGGAATAGCGGGACAAGAAATGAGCAGTTCTTC. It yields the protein CASSSRNSGTRNEQFF.

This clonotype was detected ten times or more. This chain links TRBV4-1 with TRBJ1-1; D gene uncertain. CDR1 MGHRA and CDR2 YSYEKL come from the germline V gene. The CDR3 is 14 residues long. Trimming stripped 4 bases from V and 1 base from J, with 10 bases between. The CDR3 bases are TGCGCCAGCAGCCTAACAGTGCAGAACACTGAAGCTTTCTTT. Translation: CASSLTVQNTEAFF.

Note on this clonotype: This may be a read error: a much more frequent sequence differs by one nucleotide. CDR3 sequence: CTSSFDSRGAQYF. The CDR3 region has the DNA TGTACCAGCAGCTTCGACAGCCGAGGGGCCCAGTACTTC. The rearrangement uses TRBV5-4 and TRBJ2-5, with D perhaps assigned TRBD1 or TRBD2 (5 bases each). Germline loops: CDR1 SGHNT, CDR2 YYREEE (reference sequence). The CDR3 is made up of 13 amino acids.

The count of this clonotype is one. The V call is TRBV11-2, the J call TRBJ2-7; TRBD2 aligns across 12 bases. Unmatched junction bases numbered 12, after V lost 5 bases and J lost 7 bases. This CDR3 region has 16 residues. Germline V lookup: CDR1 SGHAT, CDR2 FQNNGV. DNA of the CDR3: TGTGCCAGCAGCGTTGGACTAGCGGGAAGGCAGGGTGAGCAGTACTTC. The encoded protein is CASSVGLAGRQGEQYF.

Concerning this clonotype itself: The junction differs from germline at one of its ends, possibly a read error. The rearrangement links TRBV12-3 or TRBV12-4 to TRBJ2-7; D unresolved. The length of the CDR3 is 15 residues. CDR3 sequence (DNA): TGTGCCAGCAGTTTATTGATAGGGCTAAAGAACGAACAGCACTTC. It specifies CASSLLIGLKNEQHF.

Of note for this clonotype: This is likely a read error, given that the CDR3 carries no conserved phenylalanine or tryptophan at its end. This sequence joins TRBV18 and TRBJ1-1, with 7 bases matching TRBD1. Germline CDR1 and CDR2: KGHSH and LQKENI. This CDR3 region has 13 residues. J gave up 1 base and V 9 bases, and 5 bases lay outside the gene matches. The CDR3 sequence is CASTGQSNTEAFI. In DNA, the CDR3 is TGTGCCAGTACGGGACAGTCGAACACTGAAGCTTTCATT.

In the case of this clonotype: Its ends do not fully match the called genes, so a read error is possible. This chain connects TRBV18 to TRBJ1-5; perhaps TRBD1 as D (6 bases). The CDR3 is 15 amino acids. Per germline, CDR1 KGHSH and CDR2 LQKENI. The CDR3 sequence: CASSPTGTSNQLQHF. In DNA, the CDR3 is TGTGCCAGCTCACCCACAGGGACGAGCAATCAGCTCCAGCATTTT.

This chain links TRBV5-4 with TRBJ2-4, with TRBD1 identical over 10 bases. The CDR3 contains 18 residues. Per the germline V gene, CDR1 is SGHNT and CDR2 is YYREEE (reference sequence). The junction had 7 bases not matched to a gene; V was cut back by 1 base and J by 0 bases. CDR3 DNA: TGTGCCAGCAGCTTGAGGGGACAGGGGAGGGGAGCCAAAAACATTCAGTACTTC. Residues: CASSLRGQGRGAKNIQYF.

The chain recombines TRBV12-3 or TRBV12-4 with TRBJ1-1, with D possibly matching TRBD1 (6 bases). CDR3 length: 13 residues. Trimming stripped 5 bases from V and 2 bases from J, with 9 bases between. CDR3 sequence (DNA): TGTGCCAGCAGTCCACAGGGAAACACTGAAGCTTTCTTT. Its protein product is CASSPQGNTEAFF.

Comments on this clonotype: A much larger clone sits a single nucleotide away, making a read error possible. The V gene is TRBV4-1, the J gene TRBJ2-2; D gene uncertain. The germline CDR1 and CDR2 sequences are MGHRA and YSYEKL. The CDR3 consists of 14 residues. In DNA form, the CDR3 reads TGCGCCAGCAGCGAAGATCCCGCCACCGGGGAGCTGTTTTTT. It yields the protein CASSEDPATGELFF.